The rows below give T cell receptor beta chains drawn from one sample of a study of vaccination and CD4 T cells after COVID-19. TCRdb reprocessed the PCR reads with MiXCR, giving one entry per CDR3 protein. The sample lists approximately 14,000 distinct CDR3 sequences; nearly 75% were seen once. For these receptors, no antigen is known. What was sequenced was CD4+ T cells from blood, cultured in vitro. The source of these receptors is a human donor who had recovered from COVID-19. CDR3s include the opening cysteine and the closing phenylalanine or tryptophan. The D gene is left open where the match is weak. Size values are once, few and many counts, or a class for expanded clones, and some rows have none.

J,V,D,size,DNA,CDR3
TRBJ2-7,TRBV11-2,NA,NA,TGTGCCAGCAGCCGGAGGGGTGTATTCCACGAGCAGTACTTC,CASSRRGVFHEQYF
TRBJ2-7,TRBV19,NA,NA,TGTGCCAGTAGTAGGGACCTCTACGAGCAGTACTTC,CASSRDLYEQYF
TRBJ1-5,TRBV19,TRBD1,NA,TGTGCCAGCAAAGACAGGGACCCGGGGGCCCAGCATTTT,CASKDRDPGAQHF
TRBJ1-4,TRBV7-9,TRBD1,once,TGTGCCAGCACCCGGCAGGGGGGTAATGAAAAACTGTTTTTT,CASTRQGGNEKLFF
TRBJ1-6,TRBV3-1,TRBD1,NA,TGTGCCAGCAGCTCCACCACAGGGGGTTATTCACCCCTCCACTTT,CASSSTTGGYSPLHF
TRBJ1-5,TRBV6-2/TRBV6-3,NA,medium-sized,TGTGCCAGCAGTTACGAGGCCCCAGGGAGTCAGCCCCAGCATTTT,CASSYEAPGSQPQHF
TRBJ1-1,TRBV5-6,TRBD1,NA,TGTGCCAGCAGCTGGGGCAGGGGGGTGAACACTGAAGCTTTCTTT,CASSWGRGVNTEAFF
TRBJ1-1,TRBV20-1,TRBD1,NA,TGCAGTGCCTGGGACAGTCGGGGGACTGAAGCTTTCTTT,CSAWDSRGTEAFF
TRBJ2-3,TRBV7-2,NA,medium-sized,TGTGCCAGCAGCCCCTATCTCCAAACAGATACGCAGTATTTT,CASSPYLQTDTQYF
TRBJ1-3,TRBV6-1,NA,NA,TGTGCCAGCAGTCGGACGGGGGACGCATTCTCTGGAAACACCATATATTTT,CASSRTGDAFSGNTIYF
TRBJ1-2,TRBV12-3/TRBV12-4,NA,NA,TGTGCCAGCAGTTTACAGGGTGACTATGGCTACACCTTC,CASSLQGDYGYTF
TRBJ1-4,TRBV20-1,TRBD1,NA,TGCAGTGCTAGGGGGGGACAGGGTTCTAATGAAAAACTGTTTTTT,CSARGGQGSNEKLFF